This is a list of T cell receptor beta chains from one sample in a study of response to subunit inactivated influenza vaccine. One entry per CDR3 protein results from TCRdb running MiXCR on the RT-PCR reads. The data contain some 500,000 distinct CDR3 sequences, less than 30% of them singletons. Material: CD4+ T cells sorted from PBMCs, obtained less than 6 days after vaccination. All receptors derive from a man aged 45 to 65 who received an inactivated influenza vaccine. Both conserved end residues are part of each CDR3. The D gene is left open where the match is weak. A row's size may be missing; if present it is once, few, many or a size class.

v_call	j_call	clone_size	d_call	cdr3_length	cdr3_aa	cdr3_nt
TRBV2	TRBJ2-7	NA	TRBD1	16	CASSERGTGPTYEQYF	TGTGCCAGCAGTGAACGCGGGACAGGCCCCACCTACGAGCAGTACTTC
TRBV29-1	TRBJ2-1	few	NA	11	CSAERDNEQFF	TGCAGCGCGGAACGGGACAATGAGCAGTTCTTC
TRBV28	TRBJ2-7	NA	NA	12	CASSLTMGEQYF	TGTGCCAGCAGTTTGACAATGGGCGAGCAGTACTTC
TRBV2	TRBJ2-3	NA	NA	16	CASSERGQVRTDTQYF	TGTGCCAGCAGTGAAAGAGGTCAGGTTAGGACAGATACGCAGTATTTT
TRBV20-1	TRBJ2-3	many	NA	12	CSARQNRDTQYF	TGCAGTGCTAGGCAAAACAGAGATACGCAGTATTTT
TRBV9	TRBJ2-1	few	NA	12	CASSVDAGEQFF	TGTGCCAGCAGCGTAGACGCGGGTGAGCAGTTCTTC
TRBV20-1	TRBJ1-2	few	TRBD1	14	CSARGAGGLYGYTF	TGCAGTGCCCGGGGGGCAGGGGGGCTCTATGGCTACACCTTC
TRBV4-2	TRBJ1-4	NA	NA	17	CASSQDLVRNNREKLFF	TGTGCCAGCAGCCAAGATCTGGTCCGCAATAACCGCGAAAAACTGTTTTTT
TRBV7-9	TRBJ2-1	NA	NA	15	CASTPFGEAAGEQFF	TGTGCCAGCACCCCCTTCGGGGAGGCCGCGGGCGAGCAGTTCTTC
TRBV18	TRBJ2-7	NA	NA	12	CASSGSGDEQYF	TGTGCCAGCTCGGGGTCCGGGGACGAGCAGTACTTC
TRBV20-1	TRBJ2-7	NA	NA	13	CSARAGPANEQYF	TGCAGTGCTAGAGCGGGCCCGGCTAACGAGCAGTACTTC
TRBV29-1	TRBJ1-4	NA	TRBD1	15	CSVEARTGPNEKLFF	TGCAGCGTTGAAGCCCGGACAGGCCCCAATGAAAAACTGTTTTTT
TRBV20-1	TRBJ2-1	NA	NA	13	CSASRTRYNEQFF	TGCAGTGCTTCCCGGACACGCTACAATGAGCAGTTCTTC
TRBV20-1	TRBJ1-1	few	TRBD1	14	CSARRGQPNTEAFF	TGCAGTGCTAGGAGGGGACAGCCGAACACTGAAGCTTTCTTT
TRBV12-3/TRBV12-4	TRBJ2-7	NA	NA	15	CASSPRYSTTYEQYF	TGTGCCAGCAGTCCTCGGTATAGCACAACCTACGAGCAGTACTTC
TRBV18	TRBJ2-7	few	TRBD1	15	CASSNQGTGAYEQYF	TGTGCCAGCTCGAACCAAGGGACAGGGGCCTACGAGCAGTACTTC
TRBV28	TRBJ2-2	NA	NA	16	CASSLLTGLGSGELFF	TGTGCCAGCAGTTTATTAACAGGCCTAGGGTCCGGGGAGCTGTTTTTT
TRBV12-3/TRBV12-4	TRBJ2-7	NA	NA	14	CASSSSLPPSEQYF	TGTGCCAGCAGCAGTTCCCTCCCGCCTTCCGAGCAGTACTTC
TRBV5-1	TRBJ1-2	many	TRBD1	14	CASSQTGGGYGYTF	TGCGCCAGCAGCCAGACAGGGGGCGGCTATGGCTACACCTTC
TRBV4-2	TRBJ1-2	few	NA	14	CASSPAARDYGYTF	TGTGCCAGCAGCCCCGCGGCCAGGGACTATGGCTACACCTTC
TRBV7-2	TRBJ2-5	NA	NA	14	CASSPFGTQETQYF	TGTGCCAGCAGCCCCTTTGGGACCCAAGAGACCCAGTACTTC